This T cell receptor (beta chain) stems from a study of cytomegalovirus exposure and HLA in healthy donors (dated by TCRdb to the late 2010s). With regard to the full study: In an earlier analysis of 587 of the donors, 276 Gb of sequence data and 120 million or so unique TCR beta sequences from 150 million to 200 million T cells were reported. About 320 gigabases of sequencing data and tens of millions of unique TCR sequences were included in an early release covering around 600 HLA-typed donors. The genetic ancestry cluster associated with self-reported Caucasian donors included approximately 85% of the roughly 410 genotyped donors. The aim of the study was to test whether cataloging public T cell receptors could identify signatures of past pathogen exposure. Using immunosequencing, the study profiled T cell repertoires from 666 subjects and related those repertoires to cytomegalovirus serostatus. A separate validation cohort of roughly 130 different subjects was used in addition to the roughly 670-subject first cohort. To predict cytomegalovirus infection status, the study combined high-throughput TCR immunosequencing, statistical association of individual TCRs with disease status, and machine learning. A later analysis re-analyzed previously published TCR beta repertoires from approximately 700 donors and added high-resolution HLA genotyping to study TCR occurrence patterns. The later analysis used no new phenotypic data to find candidate immune exposures, relying instead on TCR beta sequences and their occurrence across donors. An earlier analysis of 587 of the donors applied high-throughput TCR beta sequencing to assess whether each TCR beta V gene segment acted as functional or pseudogenic. Donor age, sex, ethnicity and CMV serostatus were compiled together with the repertoire data. A later genetic analysis used genome-wide SNP genotypes for about 60% of the roughly 700 donors, treating that subset as a discovery cohort. All discovery cohort repertoires had been generated using a single sequencing platform. HLA typing covered class I and class II loci at four-digit resolution. The number of typed donors differed by locus: about 620-640 for A, B, C, DRB1 and DQB1; approximately 530 for DQA1; approximately 600 for DPA1; and about 450 for DPB1. Roughly 5 DR-DQ haplotypes were handled as single units for association and clustering, since linkage in the cohort was strong. On average, over 200,000 unique TCR beta nucleotide sequences were sequenced per donor among some 430 genotyped donors of the cohort, with 15% to 20% of those sequences being non-productive. What the research found in general, with its limitations: In this cohort, only TCR beta chains were sequenced, and detectable features were limited by the absence of alpha or paired-chain data. Linkage disequilibrium might explain the correlated functional status among segregating V segments, but an unknown experimental factor could not be ruled out. Presence/absence analyses assumed roughly uniform sequencing depth across donors, an assumption that may not hold. Because the 87-base-pair reads could not distinguish some IMGT-functional V segments, including TRBV6-2 and TRBV6-3, those segments were excluded. The classifier was reported to diagnose cytomegalovirus status with high specificity and sensitivity in both the original cohort and the validation cohort. Most TCR sequences were seen in very few donors, while some public TCRs were found in many individuals. A further reported finding was that TCR beta sequences accurately predicted the HLA-A and HLA-B alleles for most subjects in the first cohort. An earlier analysis of around 540 of the donors showed that most TCR beta V segments appeared in productive rearrangements either about 90% or about 30% of the time, which broadly matched IMGT annotations. According to a later genetic analysis, donors in an Asian-associated ancestry cluster had fewer N-insertions in productive TCRs than the approximately 630-donor mean. In a later analysis, most CMV-associated TCR beta chains were found to appear HLA-restricted, with HLA associations seemingly driven largely by CMV exposure. A few of the identified cytomegalovirus-associated TCR beta chains were confirmed in vitro to be specific for cytomegalovirus antigens. At a false discovery rate of 0.05, a later analysis linked approximately 18,000 TCR beta sequences to specific HLA alleles. In the study, approximately 160 TCR beta chains were listed as associated with cytomegalovirus. According to a later analysis, TCR association rates differed among HLA loci, with DRB1 alleles showing the most associated TCRs and HLA-C alleles showing the fewest. A cluster of highly shared sequence variants was judged likely to represent a technical artifact of the sequencing pipeline. Immune exposure information for the cohort was limited to CMV serostatus. Because counts were too low, some 17 rarely observed V segments, including chromosome 9 orphons, were left out of the earlier analysis of some 600 of the donors. A later genetic analysis associated a missense DCLRE1C variant with V-gene and J-gene trimming of TCR beta chains, and an independent cohort replicated the association. According to the authors, the approach could potentially be generalized to other disease states and immunological phenotypes. In a later analysis, HLA-associated TCR beta chains showed more clonal expansion and lower generation probabilities than non-associated chains that were equally common. Because HLA typing was unavailable for some donors at each locus, only the typed subset was used in association tests. According to a later analysis, parvovirus B19, influenza, CMV and Epstein-Barr virus appeared linked to several top co-occurrence clusters. When HLA alleles, especially DR and DQ, strongly co-occurred, attributing TCR associations to individual alleles was difficult.

Inclusive of the bounding cysteine and phenylalanine, the CDR3 is 14 residues long. The sequence is cut down to CDR3 DNA, 42 bases in frame from base 1. V and J lose 3 bases and 6 bases, and a span of 11 bases separates them. According to the germline V gene (reference sequence), CDR1 reads LNHDA and CDR2 reads SQIVND. The cohort was made up of 500 to 850 healthy bone marrow donors. All cohort members were sampled while nominally healthy, although unrecorded immune exposures were likely present. CMV serostatus was recorded as positive for 289 and negative for about half of the 666 cohort members, whereas no CMV serostatus was recorded for the donor in question. Each donor provided a peripheral blood sample, and peripheral blood mononuclear cells were used for TCR beta sequencing. Genomic DNA was extracted from the blood cell samples with the Qiagen DNeasy Blood Extraction Kit. A remark on this clone: The antigen this receptor binds is unknown. No much larger clone exists at a distance of one base, and base qualities are not known.

Receptors were amplified or captured by the immunoSEQ multiplex PCR assay. The multiplex PCR relied on a mix of 60 forward primers for TCR Vbeta segments and 13 reverse primers for TCR Jbeta segments. Amplification of the CDR3 region of rearranged TCR beta genes was performed with a multiplex PCR assay on genomic DNA. The amplified TCR beta libraries were sequenced on the Illumina HiSeq System as 87-base-pair reads. On the study's bioinformatics: A later analysis tallied 80 million to 95 million unique TCR beta chains across the 666 repertoires, and approximately 12 million of those chains were shared by two or more donors. Raw reads were error-corrected and collapsed into unique sequences by a nearest-neighbor algorithm in which closely related sequences were merged to remove PCR and sequencing errors. CDR3 sequences were aligned to IMGT reference sequences to assign V, D and J gene segments. Each retained sequence needed at least a six-nucleotide match to both a V gene segment and a J gene segment. Rearrangements were called productive when the CDR3 lacked stop codons and stayed in frame with V and J; all others were non-productive. Following IMGT convention, CDR3 was defined as the stretch from the second conserved V-encoded cysteine to the conserved J-encoded phenylalanine. The earlier analysis of roughly 590 of the donors excluded any sequence lacking an unambiguous match to a single V gene segment. An earlier analysis of fewer than 750 of the donors classified V segments as functional when productive rearrangements were above 56.7% and as segregating when the standard deviation between donors was above 5%. A statistical classification framework was built for diagnosing cytomegalovirus status from the catalog of TCR beta chain sequences. A later analysis assigned V and J genes by comparing TCR nucleotide sequences with IMGT/GENE-DB human TR gene sequences. The TCRdist pipeline was used in a later analysis to assign CDR3 sequences and most-parsimonious VDJ recombination scenarios. In a later analysis, each TCR beta chain was defined by its CDR3 amino acid sequence together with its V-gene family, and reads lacking a unique V-gene family were excluded. In a later analysis, several hundred highly shared, low-generation-probability nucleotide sequences were removed to address suspected cross-contamination and a sequencing artifact. In a later analysis, a clonal expansion index for each public chain was calculated from normalized within-repertoire ranks of inferred template counts. Generation probabilities in a later analysis came from a VDJ recombination model fitted to out-of-frame rearrangements, and those results were checked against IGoR. Hypergeometric tests were used in a later analysis to score TCR-TCR, TCR-HLA and TCR-CMV co-occurrence, with a repertoire-size bias correction applied to the TCR pairs. In a later analysis, false discovery rates were estimated by permuting HLA or CMV assignments 20 times. In a later analysis, co-occurring TCRs were grouped using DBSCAN, with TCRdist sequence similarity added in when clustering inside HLA-allele-positive subsets. Repertoires with fewer than 30,000 or more than 120,000 public chains, plus five repertoires with anomalous nucleotide sharing, were excluded from co-occurrence clustering. Held by TCRdb, this immuneACCESS table contains in-frame sequences only and omits some clones. Under half of the omission traces to an unresolved V gene where checked; the cause of the rest is unknown. V and J calls and clone size come straight from that table; D and trimming were deduced from the DNA. This sample lists fewer than 150,000 clones; around 77% were detected once. The top ten clones comprise about 3.7% of the sample.

The sequence derives from a human donor in good health. The material sequenced was PBMCs. The chain links TRBV19 with TRBJ2-2; the D segment cannot be called with confidence. The CDR3 reads as follows: CASSIEEIAGELFF. The nucleotide sequence is TGTGCCAGTAGTATCGAGGAGATCGCCGGGGAGCTGTTTTTT.